The 27 T cell receptor beta chains given below trace back to one sample, sequenced in a study of shared clonotypes between healthy human individuals. Naivety among CD8 cells was defined by CD45RO negativity and positive CCR7 selection, thereby excluding terminally differentiated effector memory CD45RA+ cells. Assay used: immunoSEQ multiplex PCR; TCRdb lists only in-frame clones, some missing. The sample records about 1.9 million clones, about 94% being singletons. Input material: naive CD8+ T cells from PBMCs. The receptors come from a young man in good health. Some clones in this sample may be carry-over from other donors' samples.

This chain connects TRBV11-3 to TRBJ2-4, with D possibly TRBD1 on 5 matching bases. Deletions cut 4 bases from V and 2 bases from J, with 9 bases between. Germline V gene lookup returns CDR1 SGHNT and CDR2 YENEEA. The CDR3 contains 14 residues. The CDR3 loop is CASSSTGTKNIQYF. Written as DNA, the CDR3 is TGTGCCAGCAGCTCCACAGGAACCAAAAACATTCAGTACTTC.

The CDR3 coding sequence is TGTGCCAGTAGTGCCGGGACTAGTGTCTACGAGCAGTACTTC. Translated, it gives CASSAGTSVYEQYF. The chain has TRBV19 and TRBJ2-7; 8 positions agree with TRBD2. Germline-derived CDR1 and CDR2 are LNHDA and SQIVND (reference sequence). The trim removed 5 bases at V and 3 bases at J, leaving 6 bases unmatched. The CDR3 runs 14 residues.

The chain carries TRBV15 and TRBJ2-5, with 11 positions matching TRBD2. Germline CDR1 is LNHNV and CDR2 is YYDKDF (reference sequence). With V trimmed by 0 bases and J by 5 bases, 5 bases remained unmatched. The CDR3 covers 16 residues. CDR3 in amino acids: CATSRDSGRAGETQYF. The CDR3 DNA follows: TGTGCCACCAGCAGAGATAGCGGGAGGGCCGGGGAGACCCAGTACTTC.

This chain joins TRBV30 and TRBJ2-7, with 8 positions matching TRBD1. After removal of 3 bases from V and 6 bases from J, the junction contained 7 bases not matched to a gene. The CDR3 is 13 amino acids. The germline V gene encodes CDR1 GTSNPN and CDR2 SVGIG (reference sequence). The CDR3 DNA follows: TGTGCCTGGAGCTTAGGACAGGGAGGCGAGCAGTACTTC. Translation gives CAWSLGQGGEQYF.

CDR3 nucleotides: TGTGCCAGCAGTTTTCCGGGACAGGGGTCGCATGAGCAGTTCTTC. It is translated as CASSFPGQGSHEQFF. J is TRBJ2-1 and V is TRBV28; 10 nucleotides line up with TRBD1. Trimming took 3 bases from V and 8 from J; bases not matched to a gene: 7. From germline, CDR1 is MDHEN and CDR2 SYDVKM. CDR3 length: 15 amino acids.

This chain joins TRBV4-1 and TRBJ2-1, with 11 bases fitting TRBD2. V lost 3 bases and J lost 5; bases outside the gene matches: 3. The CDR3 consists of 15 residues. Germline values: CDR1 MGHRA, CDR2 YSYEKL. CDR3 sequence: CASSHLLAGDNEQFF. The CDR3 DNA reads TGCGCCAGCAGCCACCTACTAGCGGGAGACAATGAGCAGTTCTTC.

This clone was seen once. This chain links TRBV28 with TRBJ2-1, with a weak D call TRBD1 (6 bases). The CDR3 loop spans 14 amino acids. V lost 4 bases and J 0 bases, leaving 7 bases between the germline ends. CDR1 is MDHEN, CDR2 SYDVKM, per germline. CDR3 nucleotide sequence: TGTGCCAGCAGTTGGGGGCTCTCCTACAATGAGCAGTTCTTC. It encodes CASSWGLSYNEQFF.

This clone appeared a single time. The rearrangement uses TRBV10-3 and TRBJ2-2; TRBD2 matches 9 bases. The CDR3 runs to 18 residues. Germline CDR1 ENHRY, CDR2 SYGVKD. J lost 4 bases, V lost 3 bases, and 12 bases had no gene match. As DNA, the CDR3 is TGTGCCATCAGTGAAACTAGCGGGCAATTCGGGGGCACCGGGGAGCTGTTTTTT. As protein: CAISETSGQFGGTGELFF.

The rearrangement links TRBV10-2 to TRBJ2-3; tentative D call: TRBD1 (5 bases). CDR3 length equals 13 residues. Germline V lookup: CDR1 WSHSY, CDR2 SAAADI. The V end was cut by 5 bases, the J end by 2 bases, with 8 bases between. The DNA for the CDR3 is TGCGCCAGCAGTCAGGGCATCACAGATACGCAGTATTTT. Protein product: CASSQGITDTQYF.

This clone was picked up one time. In nucleotides, the CDR3 is TGTGCCAGCAGCTCATCAAACAGGGACTCGGATGGCTACACCTTC. Translation: CASSSSNRDSDGYTF. This sequence joins TRBV11-2 and TRBJ1-2, with a tentative D call TRBD1 (6 bases). This CDR3 has 15 amino acids. The germline CDR1 and CDR2 sequences are SGHAT and FQNNGV. Trimming left V 4 bases short and J 6 bases short, with 18 bases between. Combining the CDR3 with reference TRBV11-2 and TRBJ1-2 gives the whole variable domain EAGVAQSPRYKIIEKRQSVAFWCNPISGHATLYWYQQILGQGPKLLIQFQNNGVVDDSQLPKDRFSAERLKGVDSTLKIQPAKLEDSAVYLCASSSSNRDSDGYTFGSGTRLTVV.

The rearrangement links TRBV4-3 to TRBJ1-1; D call uncertain. This CDR3 has 16 amino acids. The V end was cut by 3 bases, the J end by 0 bases, with 14 bases between. CDR1 and CDR2 (germline): LGHNA, YSLEER. CDR3 nucleotide sequence: TGCGCCAGCAGCCACGGAATCGTTCAGGTGAACACTGAAGCTTTCTTT. Its translation is CASSHGIVQVNTEAFF.

A remark on this clone: Within the sample, other DNA sequences also encode this same CDR3. V gene TRBV7-2 combines with J gene TRBJ2-1; 13 bases align to TRBD2. V lost 1 base and J lost 6; bases outside the gene matches: 0. In germline, CDR1 is SGHTA, CDR2 FQGNSA. The CDR3 is 15 residues long. CDR3 DNA: TGTGCCAGCAGCTTAGGACTAGCGGGGGGCAATGAGCAGTTCTTC. This translates into CASSLGLAGGNEQFF. Supplemented by reference TRBV7-2 and TRBJ2-1, the full variable domain reads GAGVSQSPSNKVTEKGKDVELRCDPISGHTALYWYRQSLGQGLEFLIYFQGNSAPDKSGLPSDRFSAERTGGSVSTLTIQRTQQEDSAVYLCASSLGLAGGNEQFFGPGTRLTVL.

The V and J genes are TRBV27 and TRBJ1-5; 10 bases are shared with TRBD1. Germline V gene lookup returns CDR1 MNHEY and CDR2 SMNVEV (reference sequence). The junction had 11 bases not matched to a gene; V was cut back by 6 bases and J by 0 bases. The CDR3 totals 18 residues. The CDR3 is CASRPGQGPFYSNQPQHF. DNA of the CDR3: TGTGCCAGCAGGCCGGGACAGGGGCCGTTTTATAGCAATCAGCCCCAGCATTTT.

This rearrangement joins TRBV9 to TRBJ2-5; TRBD1 aligns across 11 bases. From germline, CDR1 is SGDLS and CDR2 YYNGEE. The CDR3 covers 15 residues. V shed 1 base and J 4 bases; nucleotides not matched to a gene: 3. The CDR3 sequence: CASSVWGQGGETQYF. In DNA form, the CDR3 reads TGTGCCAGCAGCGTATGGGGACAGGGGGGAGAGACCCAGTACTTC.

This chain uses TRBV10-3 with TRBJ1-1; perhaps TRBD1 as D (5 bases). Germline V CDR1 and CDR2: ENHRY, SYGVKD. The CDR3 spans 17 residues. The V gene lost 0 bases and the J gene lost 0 bases, with 14 bases spanning the gap. This CDR3 reads CAISESLRVPMNTEAFF. The CDR3 nucleotides read TGTGCCATCAGTGAGTCCCTCAGGGTCCCCATGAACACTGAAGCTTTCTTT.

This chain joins TRBV28 and TRBJ2-2; 10 nucleotides match TRBD2. Germline V lookup: CDR1 MDHEN, CDR2 SYDVKM. This CDR3 has 17 residues. V lost 5 bases, J lost 5 bases, and 11 bases stayed unmatched. CDR3 residues: CASSDRAGGPRTGELFF. The CDR3 DNA reads as TGTGCCAGCAGTGACCGAGCGGGAGGGCCTCGAACCGGGGAGCTGTTTTTT.

As regards this clone: Different DNA sequences within this sample yield the same CDR3. The chain is built from TRBV6-5 and TRBJ1-1; D is unresolved. Germline loops: CDR1 MNHEY, CDR2 SVGAGI. The CDR3 loop spans 11 amino acids. The V and J ends lost 3 bases and 7 bases respectively, with 6 bases between them. In DNA, the CDR3 is TGTGCCAGCAGTTATGGGAGTGAAGCTTTCTTT. The encoded protein is CASSYGSEAFF.

With regard to this clone: Relative to the germline gene, one junction end is altered; a read error may explain this. J is TRBJ2-5 and V is TRBV6-5; 7 bases match TRBD1. Germline CDR1 is MNHEY and CDR2 is SVGAGI. CDR3 size: 15 residues. The CDR3, as DNA: TGTGCCAGCAGCTACTCGACAGGGCCCCAAGAGACCCAGTACTTC. Its protein product is CASSYSTGPQETQYF.

V gene TRBV11-3 combines with J gene TRBJ2-2, with 9 bases identical to TRBD2. Germline-derived CDR1 and CDR2 are SGHNT and YENEEA. The CDR3 covers 16 residues. V was clipped by 4 bases and J by 2 bases; unmatched bases: 5. The CDR3 protein is CASSSRLAVNTGELFF. CDR3 nucleotides: TGTGCCAGCAGCTCTCGACTAGCGGTTAACACCGGGGAGCTGTTTTTT.

For this clone: Other DNA sequences in the same sample also yield this CDR3. The chain carries TRBV27 and TRBJ2-7; D unclear. V was clipped by 3 bases and J by 1 base, with 7 bases between them. Germline CDR1 and CDR2: MNHEY and SMNVEV (reference sequence). The CDR3 covers 13 residues. The CDR3 coding sequence is TGTGCCAGCAGTTTTCTGGGATCCTACGAGCAGTACTTC. It translates to CASSFLGSYEQYF.

The chain links TRBV2 to TRBJ1-4; maybe TRBD1 (6 bases). Per germline, CDR1 SNHLY and CDR2 FYNNEI. The CDR3 runs to 12 residues. Deletions cut 10 bases from V and 7 bases from J, with 13 bases between. CDR3 region: CATTQGSEKLFF. The CDR3 DNA follows: TGTGCCACCACGCAGGGGAGTGAAAAACTGTTTTTT. Full variable domain (outside the CDR3, taken from reference TRBV2 and TRBJ1-4): EPEVTQTPSHQVTQMGQEVILRCVPISNHLYFYWYRQILGQKVEFLVSFYNNEISEKSEIFDDQFSVERPDGSNFTLKIRSTKLEDSAMYFCATTQGSEKLFFGSGTQLSVL.

V usage is TRBV15 and J usage is TRBJ2-1; D remains ambiguous. The CDR3 sequence is 15 residues long. Per the germline V gene, CDR1 is LNHNV and CDR2 is YYDKDF (reference sequence). The ends were cut back, 2 bases at V and 5 bases at J, with 13 bases in the middle. CDR3 sequence reads: CATSRLPSPDNEQFF. The CDR3 bases are TGTGCCACCAGCAGATTACCCAGCCCGGACAATGAGCAGTTCTTC.

The chain employs TRBV13 and TRBJ1-1, with D unclear. The length of the CDR3 is 13 residues. Germline V CDR1 and CDR2: PRHDT, FYEKMQ (reference sequence). V was trimmed by 4 bases and J by 0 bases, leaving 6 bases between them. The CDR3 DNA sequence: TGTGCCAGCAGCTCCCCGATGAACACTGAAGCTTTCTTT. Translated: CASSSPMNTEAFF.

This chain joins TRBV5-1 and TRBJ2-3, with D possibly TRBD2 on 7 matching bases. Germline loops: CDR1 SGHRS, CDR2 YFSETQ. The V gene lost 9 bases and the J gene lost 0 bases, with 17 bases spanning the gap. The CDR3 is made up of 15 amino acids. CDR3 region: CATRGGQRSTDTQYF. CDR3 bases: TGCGCCACCAGGGGAGGGCAGAGAAGCACAGATACGCAGTATTTT.

J is TRBJ2-7 and V is TRBV5-4, with 10 bases that match TRBD2. Germline V gene sequence: CDR1 SGHNT, CDR2 YYREEE (reference sequence). This CDR3 region has 16 residues. Losses at the gene ends were 5 bases for V and 5 bases for J; bases not matched to a gene: 13. In DNA form, the CDR3 reads TGTGCCAGCAGTCAATCATCAGCGGGAGGGATCCACGAGCAGTACTTC. Translation gives CASSQSSAGGIHEQYF.

This chain connects TRBV15 to TRBJ2-7; weak D call: TRBD2 (6 bases). The germline gives CDR1 LNHNV, CDR2 YYDKDF (reference sequence). CDR3 length equals 16 residues. With 2 bases removed from V and 0 bases from J, the gap between germline ends came to 14 bases. The CDR3 DNA follows: TGTGCCACCAGCAGACCGATAGCGGAGAGCTCCTACGAGCAGTACTTC. Its translation is CATSRPIAESSYEQYF.

The genes are TRBV19 and TRBJ2-7, with D maybe TRBD2 (5 bases). CDR1 is LNHDA, CDR2 SQIVND, per germline (reference sequence). Trimming cost V 5 bases and J 7 bases, with 15 bases left between them. The CDR3 extends over 13 amino acids. This chain's CDR3 is CASSPLAFGEQYF. CDR3 sequence (DNA): TGTGCCAGTAGTCCTTTAGCGTTTGGTGAGCAGTACTTC.